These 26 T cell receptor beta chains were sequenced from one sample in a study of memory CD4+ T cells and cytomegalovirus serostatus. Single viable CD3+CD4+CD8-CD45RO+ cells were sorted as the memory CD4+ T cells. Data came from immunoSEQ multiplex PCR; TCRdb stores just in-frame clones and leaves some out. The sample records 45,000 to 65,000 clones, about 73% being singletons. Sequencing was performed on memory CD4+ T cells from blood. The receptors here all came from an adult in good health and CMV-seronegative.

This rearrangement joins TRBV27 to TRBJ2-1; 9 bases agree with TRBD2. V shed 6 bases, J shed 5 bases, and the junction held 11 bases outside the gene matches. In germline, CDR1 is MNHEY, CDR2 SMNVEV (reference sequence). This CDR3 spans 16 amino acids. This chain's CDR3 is CASSSLRGGRHNEQFF. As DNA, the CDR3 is TGTGCCAGCAGCTCCCTGCGGGGGGGCCGGCACAATGAGCAGTTCTTC.

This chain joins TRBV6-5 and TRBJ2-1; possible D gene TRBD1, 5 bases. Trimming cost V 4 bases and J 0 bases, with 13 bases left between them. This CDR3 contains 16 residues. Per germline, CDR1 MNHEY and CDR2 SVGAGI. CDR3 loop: CASSSRQTISYNEQFF. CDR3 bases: TGTGCCAGCAGTTCCCGACAGACGATCTCCTACAATGAGCAGTTCTTC.

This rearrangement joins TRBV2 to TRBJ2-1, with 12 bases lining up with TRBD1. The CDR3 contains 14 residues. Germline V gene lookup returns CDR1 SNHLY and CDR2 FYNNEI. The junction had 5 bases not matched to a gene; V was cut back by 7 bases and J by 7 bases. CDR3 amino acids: CASNRDRGQNEQFF. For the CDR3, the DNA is TGTGCCAGCAACCGGGACAGGGGGCAAAATGAGCAGTTCTTC.

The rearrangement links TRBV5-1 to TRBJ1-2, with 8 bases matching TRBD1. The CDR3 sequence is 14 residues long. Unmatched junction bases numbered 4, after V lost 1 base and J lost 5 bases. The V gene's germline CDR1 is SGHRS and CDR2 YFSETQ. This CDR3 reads CASSLLQGDYGYTF. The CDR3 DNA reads TGCGCCAGCAGCTTGCTACAGGGGGATTATGGCTACACCTTC. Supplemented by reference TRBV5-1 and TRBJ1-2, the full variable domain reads KAGVTQTPRYLIKTRGQQVTLSCSPISGHRSVSWYQQTPGQGLQFLFEYFSETQRNKGNFPGRFSGRQFSNSRSEMNVSTLELGDSALYLCASSLLQGDYGYTFGSGTRLTVV.

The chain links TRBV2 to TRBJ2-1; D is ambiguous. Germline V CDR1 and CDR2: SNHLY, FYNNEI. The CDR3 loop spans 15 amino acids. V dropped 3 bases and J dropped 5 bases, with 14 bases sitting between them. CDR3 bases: TGTGCCAGCAGTGATCGCCTAGATTCGCACAATGAGCAGTTCTTC. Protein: CASSDRLDSHNEQFF. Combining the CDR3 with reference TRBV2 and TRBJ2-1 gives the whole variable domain EPEVTQTPSHQVTQMGQEVILRCVPISNHLYFYWYRQILGQKVEFLVSFYNNEISEKSEIFDDQFSVERPDGSNFTLKIRSTKLEDSAMYFCASSDRLDSHNEQFFGPGTRLTVL.

This chain's CDR3 is CASKLSSGGYNEQFF. CDR3 nucleotide sequence: TGCGCCAGCAAGTTATCTAGCGGGGGCTACAATGAGCAGTTCTTC. This rearrangement joins TRBV5-1 to TRBJ2-1; 10 nucleotides agree with TRBD2. Looked up from germline, CDR1 is SGHRS and CDR2 is YFSETQ. The CDR3 totals 15 residues. Trimming removed 6 bases from V and 3 bases from J; junction bases left unmatched: 6.

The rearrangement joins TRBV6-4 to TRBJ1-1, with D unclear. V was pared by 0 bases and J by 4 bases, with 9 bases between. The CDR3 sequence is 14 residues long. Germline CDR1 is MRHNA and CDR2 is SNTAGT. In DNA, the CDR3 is TGTGCCAGCAGTGACTCATCTTGGGGCACTGAAGCTTTCTTT. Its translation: CASSDSSWGTEAFF.

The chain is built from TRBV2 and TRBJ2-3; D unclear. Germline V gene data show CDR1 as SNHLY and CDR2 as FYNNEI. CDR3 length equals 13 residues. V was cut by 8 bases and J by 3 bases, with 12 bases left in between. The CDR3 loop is CASLKARTDTQYF. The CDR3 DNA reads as TGTGCCAGCTTAAAGGCCAGGACAGATACGCAGTATTTT.

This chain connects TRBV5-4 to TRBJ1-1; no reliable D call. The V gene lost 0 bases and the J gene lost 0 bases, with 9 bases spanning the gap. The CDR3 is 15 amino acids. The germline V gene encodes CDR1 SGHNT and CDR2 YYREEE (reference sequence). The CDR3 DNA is TGTGCCAGCAGCTTGGGTGCCAGCATGAACACTGAAGCTTTCTTT. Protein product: CASSLGASMNTEAFF.

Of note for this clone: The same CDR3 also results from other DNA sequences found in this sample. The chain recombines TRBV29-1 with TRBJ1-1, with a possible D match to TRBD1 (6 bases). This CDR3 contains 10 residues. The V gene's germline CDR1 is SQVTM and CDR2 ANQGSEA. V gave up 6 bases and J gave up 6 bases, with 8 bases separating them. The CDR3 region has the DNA TGCAGCGTCGGGGGCCCTGAAGCTTTCTTT. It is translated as CSVGGPEAFF.

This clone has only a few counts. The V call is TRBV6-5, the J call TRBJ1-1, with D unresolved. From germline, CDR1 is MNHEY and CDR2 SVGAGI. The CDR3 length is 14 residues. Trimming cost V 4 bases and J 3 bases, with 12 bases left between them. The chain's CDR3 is CASSSLASYTEAFF. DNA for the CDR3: TGTGCCAGCAGTTCTTTGGCTAGCTACACTGAAGCTTTCTTT.

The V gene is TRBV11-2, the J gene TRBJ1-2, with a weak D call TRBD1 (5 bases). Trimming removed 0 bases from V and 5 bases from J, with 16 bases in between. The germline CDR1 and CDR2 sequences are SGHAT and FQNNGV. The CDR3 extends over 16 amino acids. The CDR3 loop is CASSLEKIQGRYGYTF. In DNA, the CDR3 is TGTGCCAGCAGCTTAGAAAAAATCCAGGGAAGATATGGCTACACCTTC.

CDR3 sequence: CASRPGKGQPQHF. CDR3 coding DNA: TGTGCCAGCAGACCGGGAAAAGGTCAGCCCCAGCATTTT. J is TRBJ1-5 and V is TRBV6-1; D remains ambiguous. The V and J ends lost 6 bases and 6 bases respectively, with 12 bases between them. Germline V CDR1 and CDR2: MNHNS, SASEGT. The length of the CDR3 is 13 residues.

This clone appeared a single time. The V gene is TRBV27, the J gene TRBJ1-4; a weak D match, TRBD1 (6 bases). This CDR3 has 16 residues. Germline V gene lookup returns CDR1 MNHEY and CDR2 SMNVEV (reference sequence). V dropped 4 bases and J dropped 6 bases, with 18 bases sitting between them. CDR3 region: CASSWGGGRYDEKLFF. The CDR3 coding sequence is TGTGCCAGCAGTTGGGGAGGGGGTCGTTACGATGAAAAACTGTTTTTT.

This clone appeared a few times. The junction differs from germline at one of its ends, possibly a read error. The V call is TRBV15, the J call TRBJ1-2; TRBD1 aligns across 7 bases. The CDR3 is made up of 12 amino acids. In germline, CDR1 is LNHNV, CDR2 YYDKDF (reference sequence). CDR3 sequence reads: CATSTRSGTVFF. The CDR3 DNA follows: TGTGCCACCAGCACCCGCTCCGGGACAGTTTTCTTC.

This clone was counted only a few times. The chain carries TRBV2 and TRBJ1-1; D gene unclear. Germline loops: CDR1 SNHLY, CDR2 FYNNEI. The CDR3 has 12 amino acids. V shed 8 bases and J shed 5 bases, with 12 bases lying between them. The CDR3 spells CASREGWTEAFF. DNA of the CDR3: TGTGCCAGCCGGGAGGGCTGGACTGAAGCTTTCTTT.

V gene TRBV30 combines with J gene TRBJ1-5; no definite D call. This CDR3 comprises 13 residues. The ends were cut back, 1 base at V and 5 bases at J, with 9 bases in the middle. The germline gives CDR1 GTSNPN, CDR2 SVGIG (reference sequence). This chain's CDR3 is CAWSGVRDQPQHF. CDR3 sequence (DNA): TGTGCCTGGAGTGGGGTCAGAGATCAGCCCCAGCATTTT.

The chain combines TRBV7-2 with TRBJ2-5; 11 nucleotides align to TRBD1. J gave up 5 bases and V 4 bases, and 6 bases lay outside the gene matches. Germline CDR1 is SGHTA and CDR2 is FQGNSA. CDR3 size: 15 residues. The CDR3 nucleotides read TGTGCCAGCAGCTCAAGGACAGGGGGCTGGGAGACCCAGTACTTC. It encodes CASSSRTGGWETQYF.

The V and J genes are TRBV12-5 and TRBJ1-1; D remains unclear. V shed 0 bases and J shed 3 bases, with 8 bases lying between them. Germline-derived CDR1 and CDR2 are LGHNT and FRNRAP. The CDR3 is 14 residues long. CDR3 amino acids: CASGLVPGYTEAFF. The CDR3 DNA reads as TGTGCTAGTGGTTTGGTTCCGGGCTACACTGAAGCTTTCTTT.

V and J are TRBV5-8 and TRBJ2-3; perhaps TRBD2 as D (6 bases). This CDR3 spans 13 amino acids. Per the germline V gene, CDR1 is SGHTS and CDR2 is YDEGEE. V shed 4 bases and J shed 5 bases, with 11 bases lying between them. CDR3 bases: TGTGCCAGCAGCGGGGGGTATGGAGATACGCAGTATTTT. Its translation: CASSGGYGDTQYF.

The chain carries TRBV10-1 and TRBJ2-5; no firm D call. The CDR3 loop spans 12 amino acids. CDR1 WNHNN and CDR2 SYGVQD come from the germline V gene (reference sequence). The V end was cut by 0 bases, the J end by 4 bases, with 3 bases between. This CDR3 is CASSESIETQYF. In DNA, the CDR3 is TGCGCCAGCAGTGAGTCGATAGAGACCCAGTACTTC.

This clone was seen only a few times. The CDR3 nucleotides are TGTGCCAGCGGATTGACAGGGCTGAACACTGAAGCTTTCTTT. Translating it yields CASGLTGLNTEAFF. This chain uses TRBV25-1 with TRBJ1-1; 7 bases align to TRBD1. Trimming removed 8 bases from V and 0 bases from J; junction bases left unmatched: 6. The CDR3 extends over 14 amino acids. From germline, CDR1 is MGHDK and CDR2 SYGVNS.

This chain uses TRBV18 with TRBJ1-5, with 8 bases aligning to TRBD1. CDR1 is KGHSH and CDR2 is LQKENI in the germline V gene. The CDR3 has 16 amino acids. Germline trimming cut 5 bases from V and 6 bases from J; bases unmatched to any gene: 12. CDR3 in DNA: TGTGCCAGCTCATCCAATCAGGGGGCGCTGGGTCAGCCCCAGCATTTT. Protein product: CASSSNQGALGQPQHF.

DNA for the CDR3: TGTGCCAGCAGCTCATTTAGGGGACAGGGGGTAAACAATGAGCAGTTCTTC. Protein product: CASSSFRGQGVNNEQFF. This chain connects TRBV7-8 to TRBJ2-1; 11 bases align to TRBD1. This CDR3 is 17 amino acids long. V shed 4 bases and J 5 bases; nucleotides not matched to a gene: 10. Germline values: CDR1 SGHVS, CDR2 FQNEAQ. The full variable domain, its missing parts supplied by reference TRBV7-8 and TRBJ2-1, is GAGVSQSPRYKVAKRGQDVALRCDPISGHVSLFWYQQALGQGPEFLTYFQNEAQLDKSGLPSDRFFAERPEGSVSTLKIQRTQQEDSAVYLCASSSFRGQGVNNEQFFGPGTRLTVL.

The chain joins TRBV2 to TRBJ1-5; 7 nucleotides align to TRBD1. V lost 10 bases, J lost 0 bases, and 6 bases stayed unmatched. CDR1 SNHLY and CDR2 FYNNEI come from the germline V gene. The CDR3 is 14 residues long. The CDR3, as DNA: TGTGCCACGCAGACAGGGAATAGCAATCAGCCCCAGCATTTT. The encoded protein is CATQTGNSNQPQHF. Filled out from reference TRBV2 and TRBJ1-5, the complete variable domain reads EPEVTQTPSHQVTQMGQEVILRCVPISNHLYFYWYRQILGQKVEFLVSFYNNEISEKSEIFDDQFSVERPDGSNFTLKIRSTKLEDSAMYFCATQTGNSNQPQHFGDGTRLSIL.

The CDR3 nucleotides are TGTGCCAGCAGTTCTACATGGGGACGGGGGAACACTGAAGCTTTCTTT. Protein product: CASSSTWGRGNTEAFF. The chain couples TRBV2 to TRBJ1-1; D possibly corresponds to TRBD1 (5 bases). CDR1 SNHLY and CDR2 FYNNEI come from the germline V gene. V was clipped by 5 bases and J by 1 base, with 17 bases between them. The CDR3 loop spans 16 amino acids.